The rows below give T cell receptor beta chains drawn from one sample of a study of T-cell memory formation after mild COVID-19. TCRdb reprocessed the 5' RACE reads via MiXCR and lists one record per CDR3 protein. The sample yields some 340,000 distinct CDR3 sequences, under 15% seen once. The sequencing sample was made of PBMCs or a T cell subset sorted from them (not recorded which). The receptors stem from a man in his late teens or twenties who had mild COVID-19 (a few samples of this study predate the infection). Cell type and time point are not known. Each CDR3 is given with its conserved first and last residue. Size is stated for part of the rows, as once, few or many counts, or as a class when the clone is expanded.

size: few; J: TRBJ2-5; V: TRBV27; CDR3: CASSLSLYYQETQYF
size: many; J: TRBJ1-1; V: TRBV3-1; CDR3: CASSQEGTANTEAFF
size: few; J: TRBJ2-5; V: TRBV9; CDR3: CASSATQEETQYF
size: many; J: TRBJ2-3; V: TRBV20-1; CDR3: CSARDIASGDADTQYF
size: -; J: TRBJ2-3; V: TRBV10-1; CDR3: CASSESMRDTQYF
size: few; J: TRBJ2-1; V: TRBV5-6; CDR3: CASSSDGRGATYNEQFF
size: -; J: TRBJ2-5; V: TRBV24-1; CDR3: CATSDSGGSETQYF
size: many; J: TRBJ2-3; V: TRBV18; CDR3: CASSPPVRTDTQYF
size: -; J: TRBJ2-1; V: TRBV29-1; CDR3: CSVDGGSSYNEQFF
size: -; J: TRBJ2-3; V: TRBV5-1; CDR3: CASSLRLAGAEDTQYF
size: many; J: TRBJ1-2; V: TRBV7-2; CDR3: CASSLARGIGYGYTF
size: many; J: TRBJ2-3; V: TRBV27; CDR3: CASSPQRQGKDTQYF
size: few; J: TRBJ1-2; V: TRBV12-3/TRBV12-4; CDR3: CASSFFRDYGYTF
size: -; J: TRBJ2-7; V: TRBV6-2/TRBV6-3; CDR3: CASSSSGVTEQYF
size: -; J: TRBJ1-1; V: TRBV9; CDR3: CASSAITGGEAFF
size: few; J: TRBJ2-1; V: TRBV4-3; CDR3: CASSQEWRGAYNEQFF
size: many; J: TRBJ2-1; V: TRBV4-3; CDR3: CASSLRTGTDEQFF
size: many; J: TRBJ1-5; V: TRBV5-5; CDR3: CASSLGGQGYQPQHF
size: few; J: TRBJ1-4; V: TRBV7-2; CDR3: CASSFREGGSEKLFF
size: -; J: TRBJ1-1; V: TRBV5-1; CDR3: CASSLGQMGTEAFF
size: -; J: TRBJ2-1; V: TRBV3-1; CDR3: CASSQNLAGFTYNEQFF
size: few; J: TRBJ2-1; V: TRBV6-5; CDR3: CASSREGNEQFF
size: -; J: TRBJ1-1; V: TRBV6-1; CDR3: CASSEVWGNTEAFF
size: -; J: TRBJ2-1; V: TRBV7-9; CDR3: CASSLVSGLAYNEQFF
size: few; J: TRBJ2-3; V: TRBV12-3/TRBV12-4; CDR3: CASSFGTTGTDTQYF
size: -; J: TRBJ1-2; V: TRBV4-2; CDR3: CASSQDNREGYGYTF
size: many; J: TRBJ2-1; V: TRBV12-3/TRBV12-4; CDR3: CASSFGLPSYNEQFF
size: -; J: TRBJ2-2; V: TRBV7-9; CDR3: CASRPGQGAGGELFF
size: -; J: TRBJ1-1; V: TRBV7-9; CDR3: CASSSNDRDWATEAFF
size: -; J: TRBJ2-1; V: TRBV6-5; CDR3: CASSYSRLAVYNEQFF
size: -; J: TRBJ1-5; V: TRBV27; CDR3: CASSFIDQPQHF
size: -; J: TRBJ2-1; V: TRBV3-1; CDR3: CASSQAGDYNEQFF
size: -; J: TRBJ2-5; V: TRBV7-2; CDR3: CASSARTGRAETQYF
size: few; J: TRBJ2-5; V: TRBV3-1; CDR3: CASSQVYGTSVGETQYF
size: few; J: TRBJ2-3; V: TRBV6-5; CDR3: CASSYGATSTDTQYF
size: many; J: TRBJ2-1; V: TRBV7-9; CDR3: CASRVAPRLAGLSYNEQFF
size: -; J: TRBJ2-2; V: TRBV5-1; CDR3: CASRPGTSGTGELFF
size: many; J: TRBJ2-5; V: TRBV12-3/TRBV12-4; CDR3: CASSTIPNQETQYF
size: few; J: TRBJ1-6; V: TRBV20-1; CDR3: CSALTQSNSPLHF
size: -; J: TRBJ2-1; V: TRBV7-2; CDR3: CASSLGPTGLNEQFF
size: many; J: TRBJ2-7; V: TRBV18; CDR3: CASSPSGSEQYF
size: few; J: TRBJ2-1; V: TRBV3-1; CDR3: CASSPVGGSYNEQFF
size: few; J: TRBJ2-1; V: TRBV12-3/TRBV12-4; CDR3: CASREEISSYNEQFF
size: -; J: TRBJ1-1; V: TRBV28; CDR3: CASTMDTNTEAFF
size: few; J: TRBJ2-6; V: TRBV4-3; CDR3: CASSQIPTGISGANVLTF
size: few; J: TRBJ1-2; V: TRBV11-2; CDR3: CASTLPRDTSNYGYTF
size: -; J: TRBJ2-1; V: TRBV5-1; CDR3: CASRRPPDNEQFF
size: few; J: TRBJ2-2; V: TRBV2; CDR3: CASSRQYTGELFF
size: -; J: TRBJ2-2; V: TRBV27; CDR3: CASSPRGDGGELFF
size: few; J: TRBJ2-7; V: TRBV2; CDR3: CASATVRHEQYF
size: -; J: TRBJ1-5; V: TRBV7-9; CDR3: CASSSTIREQPQHF
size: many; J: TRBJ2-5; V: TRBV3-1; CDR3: CASSLGQGPQETQYF
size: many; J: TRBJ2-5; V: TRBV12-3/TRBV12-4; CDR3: CASSTPGQETQYF